The 24 T cell receptor beta chains reported below all come from one sample, sequenced in a study of spatial heterogeneity in lung cancer. TCRdb itself ran the 5' RACE reads through MiXCR, one entry per CDR3 protein. The sample includes roughly 48,000 distinct CDR3 sequences, approximately 5% of them seen just once. Time point indicated: sample taken at primary tumor resection. This specimen consisted of PBMCs, obtained at surgery. The receptors stem from a male donor with early-stage non-small cell lung cancer.

This clonotype came up many times. The chain combines TRBV4-3 with TRBJ2-3, with D perhaps TRBD2 (5 bases). Germline values: CDR1 LGHNA, CDR2 YSLEER. The CDR3 contains 16 residues. The V end was cut by 0 bases, the J end by 2 bases, with 12 bases between. CDR3 DNA: TGCGCCAGCAGCCAAGACGGGGTAGGGTACACAGATACGCAGTATTTT. This translates into CASSQDGVGYTDTQYF.

There are many counts of this clonotype. The CDR3 loop reads CASSLPPLDEKLFF. Here the CDR3 DNA reads TGTGCCAGCAGTTTACCGCCCTTGGATGAAAAACTGTTTTTT. The chain recombines TRBV28 with TRBJ1-4; no firm D call. Trimming removed 2 bases at V and 6 bases at J, with 10 bases between. Germline CDR1 reads MDHEN; CDR2 reads SYDVKM. This CDR3 region has 14 residues.

This clonotype was counted at least ten times. The chain links TRBV20-1 to TRBJ2-2; no clear D gene. The CDR3 is 13 residues long. Germline V gene lookup returns CDR1 DFQATT and CDR2 SNEGSKA (reference sequence). CDR3 in DNA: TGCAGCTCCGGACCCCCGGGCACCGGGGAGCTGTTTTTT. Translating gives CSSGPPGTGELFF.

This clonotype was seen ten or more times. The V gene is TRBV6-1, the J gene TRBJ1-2; TRBD1 matches 9 bases. The CDR3 sequence is 13 residues long. V lost 6 bases, J lost 6 bases, and 5 bases stayed unmatched. Germline CDR1 and CDR2: MNHNS and SASEGT. CDR3 sequence (DNA): TGTGCCAGCAGCTGGACAGGGGAAGATGGCTACACCTTC. It translates to CASSWTGEDGYTF.

This clonotype was detected many times. CDR3 region: CASSQRTGGQETQYF. CDR3 bases: TGCGCCAGCAGCCAAAGGACAGGAGGCCAAGAGACCCAGTACTTC. The V and J genes are TRBV4-3 and TRBJ2-5; 7 positions match TRBD1. The junction had 4 bases not matched to a gene; V was cut back by 2 bases and J by 1 base. This CDR3 spans 15 amino acids. CDR1 and CDR2 (germline): LGHNA, YSLEER.

This clonotype was recorded at least ten times. J is TRBJ2-1 and V is TRBV3-1, with D unresolved. This CDR3 region has 14 residues. V dropped 5 bases and J dropped 7 bases, with 15 bases sitting between them. Germline V gives CDR1 LGHDT, CDR2 YNNKEL (reference sequence). The CDR3: CASSTTNDMNEQFF. For the CDR3, the DNA is TGTGCCAGCAGCACTACAAATGATATGAATGAGCAGTTCTTC.

Points on this clonotype: This clone may be a read error of a much larger clone one base away. V usage is TRBV3-1 and J usage is TRBJ2-3; D may be TRBD1 (6 bases). Looked up from germline, CDR1 is LGHDT and CDR2 is YNNKEL (reference sequence). This CDR3 has 13 residues. CDR3 in DNA: TGTGCCAGCAACCAAGTCAGGGGAGATACGCAGTATTTT. Amino acid sequence: CASNQVRGDTQYF.

This clonotype turned up a few times. The rearrangement uses TRBV5-1 and TRBJ1-2, with D possibly being TRBD1 (5 bases). V was clipped by 4 bases and J by 7 bases, with 14 bases between them. Germline loops: CDR1 SGHRS, CDR2 YFSETQ. The CDR3 is 13 amino acids. CDR3 nucleotides: TGCGCCAGCAGCCAAGGGACCGCTCCTGGCTACACCTTC. This sequence encodes CASSQGTAPGYTF.

In this sample, this clonotype turned up many times. The rearrangement uses TRBV5-1 and TRBJ2-1; D gene unclear. Trimming pared 0 bases from V and 3 bases from J, leaving 10 bases between. This CDR3 spans 15 amino acids. Looked up from germline, CDR1 is SGHRS and CDR2 is YFSETQ. CDR3 in amino acids: CASSLGSLDYNEQFF. CDR3 DNA sequence: TGCGCCAGCAGCTTGGGTTCCTTGGACTACAATGAGCAGTTCTTC.

This clonotype was counted at least ten times. The rearrangement joins TRBV7-6 to TRBJ2-3; 8 bases are a match to TRBD2. The CDR3 consists of 13 residues. V shed 1 base and J 11 bases; nucleotides not matched to a gene: 5. Germline V CDR1 and CDR2: SGHVS, FNYEAQ. For the CDR3, the DNA is TGTGCCAGCAGCTTAGACCCTAGCGGGCAGCAGTATTTT. It codes for CASSLDPSGQQYF. Using reference TRBV7-6 and TRBJ2-3 for the parts outside the CDR3, the full variable domain is GAGVSQSPRYKVTKRGQDVALRCDPISGHVSLYWYRQALGQGPEFLTYFNYEAQQDKSGLPNDRFSAERPEGSISTLTIQRTEQRDSAMYRCASSLDPSGQQYFGPGTRLTVL.

This clonotype was counted many times. This sequence joins TRBV5-4 and TRBJ2-3, with D uncertain. CDR1 SGHNT and CDR2 YYREEE come from the germline V gene (reference sequence). V was cut by 4 bases and J by 2 bases, with 14 bases left in between. This CDR3 contains 15 residues. Here the CDR3 DNA reads TGTGCCAGCAGCCGGCCGGAGACTTCCACAGATACGCAGTATTTT. Translated: CASSRPETSTDTQYF.

Many counts were recorded for this clonotype. This chain connects TRBV7-8 to TRBJ1-5; D may be TRBD1 (5 bases). Germline V lookup: CDR1 SGHVS, CDR2 FQNEAQ. V was shortened by 5 bases and J by 1 base, with 15 bases between the two germline ends. CDR3 length equals 16 residues. The CDR3 DNA reads TGTGCCAGCAGCGAGCTGAGACAGCGAAGCAATCAGCCCCAGCATTTT. Its protein product is CASSELRQRSNQPQHF.

The table lists this clonotype with many counts. This chain uses TRBV20-1 with TRBJ2-7; 9 nucleotides align to TRBD2. The CDR3 consists of 19 residues. Per germline, CDR1 DFQATT and CDR2 SNEGSKA (reference sequence). V was pared by 4 bases and J by 0 bases, with 19 bases of the junction left unmatched. CDR3 residues: CSATTTGGTSPSSSYEQYF. The DNA for the CDR3 is TGCAGTGCTACAACCACGGGTGGGACTAGCCCTTCGAGCTCCTACGAGCAGTACTTC.

This clonotype was seen at least ten times. J is TRBJ2-7 and V is TRBV4-2, with TRBD1 matching 7 bases. J lost 4 bases, V lost 4 bases, and 7 bases had no gene match. The germline V gene encodes CDR1 LGHNA and CDR2 YNFKEQ. This CDR3 is 14 amino acids long. In DNA form, the CDR3 reads TGTGCCAGCAGCCTAAACCACAGGGGTTACGAGCAGTACTTC. This gives the protein CASSLNHRGYEQYF.

This clonotype was counted at least ten times. The chain joins TRBV14 to TRBJ2-1; D is possibly TRBD1 (6 bases). Germline CDR1 reads SGHDN; CDR2 reads FVKESK. There are 16 residues in the CDR3. V shed 3 bases and J shed 7 bases, with 19 bases lying between them. CDR3 amino acids: CASSHGTRRRGNEQFF. CDR3 DNA sequence: TGTGCCAGCAGCCACGGGACACGGAGACGGGGTAATGAGCAGTTCTTC.

This clonotype was seen repeatedly, ten times or more. This sequence joins TRBV2 and TRBJ1-5; no firm D call. The germline CDR1 and CDR2 sequences are SNHLY and FYNNEI. The CDR3 is 14 amino acids. The germline V and J ends were trimmed by 3 bases and 5 bases, with 11 bases remaining between them. The CDR3 DNA reads as TGTGCCAGCAGTGATCGGACTATCGATCAGCCCCAGCATTTT. This encodes CASSDRTIDQPQHF.

The table lists this clonotype with a count of one. The rearrangement links TRBV20-1 to TRBJ1-3; D ambiguous. This CDR3 is 15 amino acids long. The V gene's germline CDR1 is DFQATT and CDR2 SNEGSKA (reference sequence). The V end was cut by 4 bases, the J end by 0 bases, with 13 bases between. CDR3: CSAKLGRSSGNTIYF. CDR3 in DNA: TGCAGTGCTAAACTAGGACGGTCCTCTGGAAACACCATATATTTT.

A word on this clonotype: A much larger clonotype is one base distant, so this may be a read error. The chain is built from TRBV13 and TRBJ2-1, with 10 bases that match TRBD1. The CDR3 extends over 15 amino acids. CDR1 is PRHDT, CDR2 FYEKMQ, per germline (reference sequence). CDR3 loop: CVSSLSGTGVDEQFF. CDR3 bases: TGTGTCAGCAGCTTGTCCGGGACAGGGGTCGATGAGCAGTTCTTC.

This clonotype has a count of ten or more. The junction shows a germline mismatch at one end, possibly a read error. V and J are TRBV7-2 and TRBJ2-1, with 8 bases identical to TRBD2. CDR3 size: 15 residues. In germline, CDR1 is SGHTA, CDR2 FQGNSA. The CDR3 region has the DNA TGTGCCAGCAGCCTAGCGGGTAACTCCTACAATGAGCAGTTCTTC. Translating gives CASSLAGNSYNEQFF.

There are many counts of this clonotype. The chain uses TRBV19 and TRBJ2-7, with a weak D call TRBD2 (5 bases). Trimming cost V 1 base and J 6 bases, with 10 bases left between them. Germline V gene lookup returns CDR1 LNHDA and CDR2 SQIVND (reference sequence). The CDR3 loop spans 13 amino acids. Here the CDR3 DNA reads TGTGCCAGTAGTATAGGGCGGGCTACCGAGCAGTACTTC. It codes for CASSIGRATEQYF.

This clonotype was detected many times. This sequence joins TRBV20-1 and TRBJ2-7; 7 bases are a match to TRBD2. The length of the CDR3 is 15 residues. The V gene end was trimmed by 0 bases and the J gene end by 2 bases; junction bases not matched to a gene: 7. Germline CDR1 reads DFQATT; CDR2 reads SNEGSKA (reference sequence). CDR3 sequence (DNA): TGCAGTGCTAGAGATGTCAGCGGGACCCCCTACGAGCAGTACTTC. Its translation: CSARDVSGTPYEQYF.

The chain is built from TRBV2 and TRBJ2-7, with D possibly matching TRBD2 (6 bases). The germline V and J ends were trimmed by 0 bases and 3 bases, with 9 bases remaining between them. Germline-derived CDR1 and CDR2 are SNHLY and FYNNEI. This CDR3 is built from 14 residues. CDR3 coding DNA: TGTGCCAGCAGTGAAGCGCAGGGAGGCTACGAGCAGTACTTC. Amino acid sequence: CASSEAQGGYEQYF.

The rearrangement links TRBV27 to TRBJ2-7, with 11 bases aligning to TRBD2. Germline lookup yields CDR1 MNHEY and CDR2 SMNVEV (reference sequence). The CDR3 runs 18 residues. J lost 2 bases, V lost 6 bases, and 15 bases had no gene match. The CDR3 DNA sequence: TGTGCCAGCAGACCCATCGCCCCAGGGACTAGCGGAGCCTACGAGCAGTACTTC. It specifies CASRPIAPGTSGAYEQYF.

This clonotype was detected many times. The chain combines TRBV7-2 with TRBJ2-2, with D perhaps TRBD1 (5 bases). The germline V gene encodes CDR1 SGHTA and CDR2 FQGNSA. Between the trimmed V and J ends, which lost 7 bases and 3 bases, there was a span of 12 bases. This CDR3 is built from 14 residues. The CDR3 is CASIISRDTGELFF. The DNA for the CDR3 is TGTGCCAGCATTATCTCCAGGGACACCGGGGAGCTGTTTTTT.